Following are 24 T cell receptor beta chains from one sample sequenced in a study of blood T cell repertoires in COVID-19. Clones were sequenced by immunoSEQ multiplex PCR, and TCRdb holds only the in-frame ones, with some missing. This table holds more than 250,000 clones, approximately 89% found once. Source material: PBMCs or T cells enriched from blood (not recorded which). The receptors originated from a young woman who had recovered from COVID-19.

The chain is built from TRBV11-1 and TRBJ2-5; no reliable D call. From germline, CDR1 is SGHAT and CDR2 FQDESV (reference sequence). The V gene lost 1 base and the J gene lost 5 bases, with 8 bases spanning the gap. The CDR3 has 13 residues. The DNA for the CDR3 is TGTGCCAGCAGCTTAGGCTTAGAGGAGACCCAGTACTTC. Residues: CASSLGLEETQYF.

The CDR3 sequence is CASHSGEADTQYF. Written as DNA, the CDR3 is TGTGCCAGCCATAGCGGGGAGGCAGATACGCAGTATTTT. V is TRBV28 and J is TRBJ2-3, with TRBD2 identical over 8 bases. Per germline, CDR1 MDHEN and CDR2 SYDVKM. Unmatched junction bases numbered 5, after V lost 8 bases and J lost 4 bases. This CDR3 spans 13 amino acids.

In its sample, this clone was seen once. DNA for the CDR3: TGTGCCAGCAGCGGCACAGGGGGCAGGGGCTACACCTTC. Translation: CASSGTGGRGYTF. The chain carries TRBV5-4 and TRBJ1-2, with 9 positions matching TRBD1. CDR3 length: 13 amino acids. The trim removed 4 bases at V and 8 bases at J, leaving 6 bases unmatched. In germline, CDR1 is SGHNT, CDR2 YYREEE (reference sequence).

This clone was picked up a small number of times. The rearrangement links TRBV6-1 to TRBJ2-6; 8 positions match TRBD1. CDR3 size: 16 residues. V shed 4 bases, J shed 4 bases, and the junction held 6 bases outside the gene matches. Germline assignment: CDR1 MNHNS and CDR2 SASEGT. CDR3 in amino acids: CASSGGQAWGANVLTF. The CDR3 DNA reads as TGTGCCAGCAGTGGGGGACAGGCGTGGGGGGCCAACGTCCTGACTTTC.

This clone was observed a single time. The chain couples TRBV10-2 to TRBJ1-4; D unresolved. The germline V and J ends were trimmed by 7 bases and 2 bases, with 11 bases remaining between them. This CDR3 is built from 14 residues. Germline CDR1 WSHSY, CDR2 SAAADI. CDR3 DNA: TGCGCCAGCATGGAGGGAGGGACTAATGAAAAACTGTTTTTT. It translates to CASMEGGTNEKLFF.

The chain is built from TRBV6-5 and TRBJ1-1, with D unclear. V dropped 3 bases and J dropped 3 bases, with 11 bases sitting between them. Germline V lookup: CDR1 MNHEY, CDR2 SVGAGI. CDR3 length equals 14 residues. The CDR3 here is CASSYGPGDTEAFF. The CDR3 nucleotides are TGTGCCAGCAGTTATGGTCCGGGAGACACTGAAGCTTTCTTT.

The chain uses TRBV10-3 and TRBJ2-1; 8 nucleotides align to TRBD1. This CDR3 comprises 15 residues. Germline V gene data show CDR1 as ENHRY and CDR2 as SYGVKD. V was pared by 8 bases and J by 2 bases, with 8 bases of the junction left unmatched. The CDR3 spells CAIGADRGTYNEQFF. The DNA of the CDR3 is TGTGCCATCGGGGCCGACAGGGGCACCTACAATGAGCAGTTCTTC.

The chain is built from TRBV5-6 and TRBJ1-4; maybe TRBD1 (5 bases). CDR3 length: 15 residues. V was clipped by 2 bases and J by 8 bases, with 16 bases between them. CDR1 and CDR2 (germline): SGHDT, YYEEEE. CDR3 sequence: CASSFGQGLEEKLFF. CDR3 nucleotide sequence: TGTGCCAGCAGCTTCGGTCAGGGATTGGAGGAAAAACTGTTTTTT.

The chain joins TRBV27 to TRBJ1-1; weak D call: TRBD1 (6 bases). V was clipped by 6 bases and J by 6 bases, with 26 bases between them. The CDR3 totals 17 residues. Germline V lookup: CDR1 MNHEY, CDR2 SMNVEV (reference sequence). The CDR3 DNA follows: TGTGCCAGCAGGCTTTTGTCGGACAGAAGAGTAGGCTCTGAAGCTTTCTTT. Encoded protein: CASRLLSDRRVGSEAFF.

V is TRBV30 and J is TRBJ1-4; D not certain. With 1 base removed from V and 12 bases from J, the gap between germline ends came to 9 bases. This CDR3 is built from 11 residues. Germline CDR1 GTSNPN, CDR2 SVGIG (reference sequence). Here the CDR3 reads CAWSAPGELFF. The CDR3 DNA sequence: TGTGCCTGGAGTGCCCCGGGAGAACTGTTTTTT.

V usage is TRBV28 and J usage is TRBJ1-2, with unresolved D. Germline V gene lookup returns CDR1 MDHEN and CDR2 SYDVKM. V lost 2 bases and J lost 3, with 7 bases in between. The CDR3 is 13 residues long. CDR3 amino acids: CASSLKADYGYTF. The DNA for the CDR3 is TGTGCCAGCAGTTTAAAGGCGGACTATGGCTACACCTTC.

The rearrangement uses TRBV5-1 and TRBJ2-5; D call uncertain. The length of the CDR3 is 14 residues. Trimming left V 2 bases short and J 5 bases short, with 13 bases between. Germline V gene lookup returns CDR1 SGHRS and CDR2 YFSETQ. The CDR3 spells CASSLNPVEETQYF. The CDR3 nucleotides read TGCGCCAGCAGCTTAAATCCGGTAGAGGAGACCCAGTACTTC.

This sequence joins TRBV29-1 and TRBJ2-5, with 10 bases matching TRBD1. CDR1 and CDR2 from the germline V gene are SQVTM and ANQGSEA. The CDR3 has 15 residues. Unmatched junction bases numbered 12, after V lost 6 bases and J lost 5 bases. In DNA form, the CDR3 reads TGCAGCGTCGTCAGGACAGGGGGAGTTATGGAGACCCAGTACTTC. Translation: CSVVRTGGVMETQYF.

This clone ranks as medium-sized (0.01 to 0.1%). The same CDR3 also results from other DNA sequences found in this sample. This chain joins TRBV7-6 and TRBJ2-2; TRBD1 aligns across 7 bases. The V gene's germline CDR1 is SGHVS and CDR2 FNYEAQ. CDR3 size: 13 residues. The J segment lost 6 bases and the V segment lost 4 bases, leaving 2 bases of the junction unmatched. In DNA, the CDR3 is TGTGCCAGCAGCTCTCAGGGGGCCGGGGAGCTGTTTTTT. Translation: CASSSQGAGELFF.

This chain uses TRBV30 with TRBJ1-2; the D is unclear. V dropped 5 bases and J dropped 8 bases, with 18 bases sitting between them. The CDR3 runs 13 residues. Germline V gene sequence: CDR1 GTSNPN, CDR2 SVGIG (reference sequence). CDR3 DNA sequence: TGTGCCTGGGAGTTCGGGTGGGGAGGAGGCTACACCTTC. Its protein product is CAWEFGWGGGYTF.

V and J are TRBV19 and TRBJ1-1; no clear D gene. CDR1 LNHDA and CDR2 SQIVND come from the germline V gene (reference sequence). Trimming removed 0 bases at V and 3 bases at J, with 8 bases between. This CDR3 region has 14 residues. CDR3 sequence (DNA): TGTGCCAGTAGTATAGATTCGGGGTACACTGAAGCTTTCTTT. Protein product: CASSIDSGYTEAFF.

CDR3 DNA sequence: TGTGCCGGCCAAGACAGGTTTTCACCCCTCCACTTT. Its protein is CAGQDRFSPLHF. The chain couples TRBV2 to TRBJ1-6; perhaps TRBD1 as D (6 bases). This CDR3 comprises 12 residues. V was cut by 11 bases and J by 9 bases, with 14 bases left in between. CDR1 SNHLY and CDR2 FYNNEI come from the germline V gene.

The chain uses TRBV11-3 and TRBJ2-7; D unclear. Germline loops: CDR1 SGHNT, CDR2 YENEEA. Trimming took 3 bases from V and 0 from J, leaving 9 bases between them. The CDR3 has 14 residues. CDR3 in DNA: TGTGCCAGCAGCTTGCCCCTTAGCTCCTACGAGCAGTACTTC. Amino acids: CASSLPLSSYEQYF.

The chain combines TRBV5-1 with TRBJ1-2, with D perhaps TRBD1 (5 bases). The germline V and J ends were trimmed by 5 bases and 2 bases, with 13 bases remaining between them. Germline CDR1 and CDR2: SGHRS and YFSETQ. The CDR3 is made up of 14 amino acids. CDR3 region: CASRPGTANYGYTF. The CDR3 bases are TGCGCCAGCAGACCCGGGACTGCGAACTATGGCTACACCTTC.

The rearrangement joins TRBV4-2 to TRBJ1-5, with 10 bases identical to TRBD1. The trim removed 3 bases at V and 2 bases at J, leaving 7 bases unmatched. The CDR3 spans 17 residues. CDR1 LGHNA and CDR2 YNFKEQ come from the germline V gene. The CDR3 DNA reads as TGTGCCAGCAGCCAGGACCCGACAGGGGGCCGCAATCAGCCCCAGCATTTT. Its translation is CASSQDPTGGRNQPQHF.

The chain carries TRBV19 and TRBJ2-5; TRBD2 might be the D (5 bases). CDR3 length: 14 residues. Looked up from germline, CDR1 is LNHDA and CDR2 is SQIVND (reference sequence). Trimming removed 6 bases at V and 7 bases at J, with 18 bases between. The CDR3 loop reads CASRLSSGSRTQYF. The CDR3 DNA reads TGTGCCAGTAGGCTTTCGTCGGGATCTCGGACCCAGTACTTC. Filled out from reference TRBV19 and TRBJ2-5, the complete variable domain reads DGGITQSPKYLFRKEGQNVTLSCEQNLNHDAMYWYRQDPGQGLRLIYYSQIVNDFQKGDIAEGYSVSREKKESFPLTVTSAQKNPTAFYLCASRLSSGSRTQYFGPGTRLLVL.

The chain joins TRBV7-2 to TRBJ2-7; TRBD2 agrees at 9 bases. Germline CDR1 and CDR2: SGHTA and FQGNSA. V was pared by 11 bases and J by 7 bases, with 21 bases of the junction left unmatched. The CDR3 has 16 amino acids. CDR3 amino acids: CASSQGRGGATGEQYF. The CDR3 nucleotides read TGTGCCTCCTCCCAGGGCCGCGGGGGGGCTACTGGAGAGCAGTACTTC.

V gene TRBV5-8 combines with J gene TRBJ2-5, with 8 positions matching TRBD1. From germline, CDR1 is SGHTS and CDR2 YDEGEE. The CDR3 loop spans 15 amino acids. V dropped 2 bases and J dropped 0; count of bases not matched to a gene: 3. CDR3 in amino acids: CASSFRTGNQETQYF. Here the CDR3 DNA reads TGTGCCAGCAGCTTCAGGACAGGGAACCAAGAGACCCAGTACTTC.

The V call is TRBV5-6, the J call TRBJ1-2; no firm D call. This CDR3 has 13 residues. The ends were cut back, 4 bases at V and 6 bases at J, with 13 bases in the middle. From germline, CDR1 is SGHDT and CDR2 YYEEEE. DNA of the CDR3: TGTGCCAGCAGCACCAGGCTAATTAATGGCTACACCTTC. It codes for CASSTRLINGYTF. Drawing the rest from reference TRBV5-6 and TRBJ1-2, the complete variable domain is DAGVTQSPTHLIKTRGQQVTLRCSPKSGHDTVSWYQQALGQGPQFIFQYYEEEERQRGNFPDRFSGHQFPNYSSELNVNALLLGDSALYLCASSTRLINGYTFGSGTRLTVV.